This TCR beta chain was sequenced during a study of PD-1 blockade in classical Hodgkin lymphoma (dated by TCRdb to between 2020 and 2021). As for the study more broadly: Nivolumab dosing was 3 mg/kg intravenously every 2 weeks, continuing until either disease progression or unacceptable toxicity. A peripheral blood immune signature of response to PD-1 blockade in classical Hodgkin lymphoma was defined using TCR beta sequencing and CyTOF. Points the paper makes about the study in general: The study covered only a single clinical trial cohort, and the causes of the repertoire differences, possibly disease activity or prior therapy, were still not defined. Baseline TCR diversity was reported to be lower in newly diagnosed patients than in healthy donors, and even lower in relapsed/refractory patients. Diversity was lower in patients who began nivolumab less than 1 year after ASCT, so these patients were left out of later analyses to avoid confounding by immune reconstitution. CD4+ but not CD8+ TCR diversity rose significantly by C4D1 (p=0.0027 vs p=0.16), most apparent in complete responders (p=0.02). Among trial patients, those achieving complete response had baseline diversity similar to that of newly diagnosed patients, while diversity was significantly lower in partial responders and progressors.

Genomic DNA was isolated using the Qiagen DNeasy kit from unsorted PBMCs as well as from negatively selected CD4+ and CD8+ fractions. Amplification of TCR beta CDR3 regions was done by immunoSEQ multiplex PCR with primers that anneal to V and J segments. A synthetic immune receptor repertoire was used to minimize amplification bias, and any remaining bias was removed computationally after sequencing. In the paper's pipeline: Repertoire diversity was quantified as the Shannon entropy index using custom Python scripts. Unsorted, CD4+ and CD8+ repertoires were analyzed separately, except in combined analyses where CD4+ and CD8+ sequences were merged in silico. Clonal expansion was defined as a frequency increase of at least 2-fold after treatment compared with C1D1, and clones undetected at baseline were assigned a pseudocount of 0.5. Singleton clones were defined as clones with 0 or 1 copy at C1D1, and non-singleton clones were defined as clones with 2 or more copies. Clones expanded in unsorted samples were assigned a CD4+, CD8+ or unknown annotation through matching of protein sequences in sorted samples from the same patient. Wilcoxon tests on paired samples were used to test changes in diversity from C1D1 to C4D1. TCRdb holds this immuneACCESS table with in-frame rearrangements only. Some clones are missing; in checked studies, unresolved V genes explain under half, and the rest has no known cause. V and J calls and clone size are those listed in that table; D and trimming were worked out from the DNA. This sample holds about 6,900 clones; approximately 86% were observed only once. Roughly 45% of the sample is taken by the ten largest.

This clone showed up just once. Its recognized antigen is unknown. Qualities for individual bases were not recorded, and no much larger clone is one base off. The sample's time point label is to be understood as: cycle 4 day 1 (C4D1), after more than 5 weeks of nivolumab. Relapse after autologous stem cell transplantation had occurred in all trial patients, and cohorts A, B and C were distinguished by prior brentuximab vedotin exposure. The trial cohort was composed of under 70 patients with relapsed/refractory classical Hodgkin lymphoma, for whom complete response, partial response or progressive disease was recorded as best overall response. Trial patients were treated with single-agent nivolumab in the multi-cohort phase II CheckMate 205 trial. Best overall response was determined by an independent review committee according to the 2007 International Working Group response criteria. Trial PBMCs were collected immediately before nivolumab initiation (C1D1) and during therapy at cycle 2 day 1 and cycle 4 day 1. Peripheral blood was collected in 8 mL Vacutainer Cell Preparation Tubes, from which PBMCs were isolated by centrifugation and then cryopreserved.

Sequencing used peripheral blood mononuclear cells (PBMCs), obtained before the fourth cycle of nivolumab. The clonotype originates from a human donor with classical Hodgkin lymphoma.

The CDR3 region: CASSYNRVQTQYF. The DNA is as follows: TGTGCCAGCAGTTACAACAGGGTCCAGACCCAGTACTTC. Recombination linked TRBV6-5 to TRBJ2-5, and TRBD1 may be the D gene, going by 6 matching bases. Trimming takes 2 bases from V and 6 bases from J, and the germline ends sit 10 bases apart. The CDR3 goes from the cysteine to the phenylalanine over 13 residues. Kept here is only the CDR3 DNA, which spans 39 bases and is read in frame from base 1. The germline V gene encodes CDR1 MNHEY and CDR2 SVGAGI.